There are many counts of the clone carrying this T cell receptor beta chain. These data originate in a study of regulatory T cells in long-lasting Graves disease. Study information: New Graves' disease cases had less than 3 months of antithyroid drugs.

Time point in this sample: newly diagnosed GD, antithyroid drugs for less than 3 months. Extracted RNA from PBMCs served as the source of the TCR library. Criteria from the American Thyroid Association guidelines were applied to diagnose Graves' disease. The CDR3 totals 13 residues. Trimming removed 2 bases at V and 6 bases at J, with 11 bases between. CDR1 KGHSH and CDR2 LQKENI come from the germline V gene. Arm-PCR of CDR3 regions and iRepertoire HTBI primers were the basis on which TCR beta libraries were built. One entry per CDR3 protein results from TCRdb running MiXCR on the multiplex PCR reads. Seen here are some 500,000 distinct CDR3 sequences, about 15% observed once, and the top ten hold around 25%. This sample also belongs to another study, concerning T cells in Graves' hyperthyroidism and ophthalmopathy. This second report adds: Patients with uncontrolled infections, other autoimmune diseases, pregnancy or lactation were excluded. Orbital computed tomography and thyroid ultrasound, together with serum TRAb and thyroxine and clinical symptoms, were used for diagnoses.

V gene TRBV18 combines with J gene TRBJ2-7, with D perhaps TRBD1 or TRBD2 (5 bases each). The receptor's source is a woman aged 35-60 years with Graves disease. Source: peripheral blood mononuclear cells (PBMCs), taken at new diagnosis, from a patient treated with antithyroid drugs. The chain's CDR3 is CASSPGPGTEQYF. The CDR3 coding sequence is TGTGCCAGCTCACCAGGTCCCGGGACCGAGCAGTACTTC.